The rows below give T cell receptor beta chains drawn from one sample of a study of Ad26.COV2.S vaccination and SARS-CoV-2 variants. Libraries were prepared by immunoSEQ multiplex PCR; TCRdb keeps only in-frame clonotypes and omits some of them. Of about 350,000 clones listed, roughly 91% are singletons. This material consisted of peripheral blood, taken in a trial of Ad26.COV2.S vaccine versus placebo. All receptors derive from a person aged 18-65 years who received the Ad26.COV2.S COVID-19 vaccine or a placebo. CDR3s include the opening cysteine and the closing phenylalanine or tryptophan. D genes are given only for firm matches. Some rows mark clone size as missing; the rest say once, few, many or name a class of expanded clone.

TRBJ2-2 TRBV7-9 - 15 - TGTGCCAGCAGGGCCCAGGAAATAAGGACCGGGGAGCTGTTTTTT CASRAQEIRTGELFF
TRBJ1-4 TRBV7-9 TRBD1 15 - TGTGCCAGCAGCTCAGCGACAGGGCTTCAGGAAAAACTGTTTTTT CASSSATGLQEKLFF
TRBJ2-7 TRBV9 - 13 - TGTGCCAGCAGCGTCAGCAGGATAGACGAGCAGTACTTC CASSVSRIDEQYF
TRBJ1-2 TRBV12-3/TRBV12-4 - 13 - TGTGCCAGCAGTCTCCAGGGCCTGTATGGCTACACCTTC CASSLQGLYGYTF
TRBJ2-2 TRBV4-3 - 16 few TGCGCCAGCAGCCGAACCTCGGGAATGTACGGCGGGGAGCTGTTTTTT CASSRTSGMYGGELFF
TRBJ2-7 TRBV6-1 TRBD2 15 many TGTGCCAGCAGTGAAGCCGGTCGGGGGGTCTACGAGCAGTACTTC CASSEAGRGVYEQYF
TRBJ1-2 TRBV18 TRBD1 17 - TGTGCCAGCTCTCCTGAAATCCCGGGACAGACAAACTATGGCTACACCTTC CASSPEIPGQTNYGYTF
TRBJ2-7 TRBV2 - 14 - TGTGCCAGCAAGGGGCAGGGCACACCAGACGAGCAGTACTTC CASKGQGTPDEQYF
TRBJ2-7 TRBV19 TRBD2 18 - TGTGCCAGTAGTATTGGCGGTCGCCCTTGGACTAGTTTAAACGAGCAGTACTTC CASSIGGRPWTSLNEQYF
TRBJ1-2 TRBV5-1 - 13 - TGCGCCAGCAGCCCGGGCCCTTTGTTTGGCTACACCTTC CASSPGPLFGYTF
TRBJ1-6 TRBV6-5 - 13 few TGTGCCAGCAGGGACACTCTGAATTCACCCCTCCACTTT CASRDTLNSPLHF
TRBJ1-2 TRBV18 TRBD1 15 - TGTGCCAGCTCCCAGAGTAGGGGGCCTAACTATGGCTACACCTTC CASSQSRGPNYGYTF
TRBJ1-5 TRBV7-2 - 15 many TGTGCCAGCAGCTTTTCGTCGGGTGGCAATCAGCCCCAGCATTTT CASSFSSGGNQPQHF
TRBJ1-5 TRBV4-1 TRBD1 16 few TGCGCCAGCAGCCAACCCGACAGGGGGAACAATCAGCCCCAGCATTTT CASSQPDRGNNQPQHF
TRBJ2-7 TRBV19 - 14 - TGTGCCAGTAGTATAGGGGGGTTTTCCTACGAGCAGTACTTC CASSIGGFSYEQYF
TRBJ2-4 TRBV6-1 - 15 - TGTGCCAGCAGTGAACAACCAGAAGCCAAAAACATTCAGTACTTC CASSEQPEAKNIQYF